This T cell receptor (beta chain) was observed in a study of control samples from healthy donors and cancer patients. The V gene end was trimmed by 6 bases and the J gene end by 4 bases; junction bases not matched to a gene: 8. CDR3 length equals 15 residues. Germline V lookup: CDR1 MNHEY, CDR2 SVGAGI. Assay used: immunoSEQ multiplex PCR; TCRdb lists only in-frame clones, some missing. This table has approximately 68,000 clones, 83% appearing once. The sequence derives from a man aged 55 to 69 in good health. Sequenced input: blood. The V and J genes are TRBV6-5 and TRBJ2-2, with 7 positions matching TRBD2. The CDR3 DNA reads as TGTGCCAGCAGCGGGAGGAGAGGGCCCACCGGGGAGCTGTTTTTT. This sequence encodes CASSGRRGPTGELFF.